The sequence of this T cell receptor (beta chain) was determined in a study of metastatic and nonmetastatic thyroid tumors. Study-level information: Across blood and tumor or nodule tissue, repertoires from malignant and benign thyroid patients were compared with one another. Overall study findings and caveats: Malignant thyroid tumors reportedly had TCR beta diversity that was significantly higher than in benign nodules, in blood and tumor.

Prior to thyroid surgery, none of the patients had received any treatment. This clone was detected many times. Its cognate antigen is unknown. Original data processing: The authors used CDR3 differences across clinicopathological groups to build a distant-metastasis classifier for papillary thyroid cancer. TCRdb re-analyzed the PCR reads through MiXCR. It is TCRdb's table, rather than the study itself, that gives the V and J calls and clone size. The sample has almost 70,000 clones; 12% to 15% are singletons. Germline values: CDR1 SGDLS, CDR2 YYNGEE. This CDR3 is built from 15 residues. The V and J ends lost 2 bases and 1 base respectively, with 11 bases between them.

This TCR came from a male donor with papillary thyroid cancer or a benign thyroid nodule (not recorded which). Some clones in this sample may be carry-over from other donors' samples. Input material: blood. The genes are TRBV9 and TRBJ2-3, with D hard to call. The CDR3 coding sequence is TGTGCCAGCAGCGTGGATAACTGGCGCACAGATACGCAGTATTTT. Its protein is CASSVDNWRTDTQYF.